This T cell receptor (beta chain) was found in a study of T-cell reconstitution after alpha-beta-depleted transplantation in children. A note on this clonotype: The antigen remains unidentified.

Findings of the study overall: Several patients had high TCRbeta diversity at day 60; it came from surviving recipient T cells and thymic progenitors. One year post-transplant, T-cell counts and diversity were largely derived from T cells produced anew. Reports say that about two months after transplant, the alpha-beta T cells came out of several hundred graft clones that had expanded.

Using unique molecular identifiers, the investigators prepared the TCRbeta library. MiXCR, run by TCRdb on the PCR reads, gives a single entry per CDR3 protein. Seen here are 480,000 or so distinct CDR3 sequences, about 10% observed once, and the top ten hold 2%. CDR3 length: 15 amino acids. Trimming cost V 6 bases and J 3 bases; bases outside gene matches: 10. Germline V gene lookup returns CDR1 DFQATT and CDR2 SNEGSKA (reference sequence). The material sequenced was PBMCs, taken before TCRalphabeta/CD19-depleted stem cell transplant. The sequence was collected from a child between 2 and 9 years old with inherited bone marrow failure, due to receive a stem cell transplant. V gene TRBV20-1 combines with J gene TRBJ2-1; 8 bases fit TRBD2. CDR3: CSAFSGTLNYNEQFF. DNA for the CDR3: TGCAGTGCATTTAGCGGGACACTCAACTACAATGAGCAGTTCTTC.